Included here is one TCR beta chain sequence, with context. The target of this receptor is not known. Within one base of it there is no much larger clone, and no base qualities were kept. This sample is drawn from a study of cytomegalovirus exposure and HLA in healthy donors (dated by TCRdb to 2016 to 2017). Background for the entire study: In an earlier analysis of approximately 640 of the donors, 276 Gb of sequence data and 117 million unique TCR beta sequences from 150 million to 200 million T cells were reported. Every repertoire in the discovery cohort had been generated on one and the same sequencing platform. To study patterns of TCR occurrence, a later analysis re-analyzed previously published TCR beta repertoires from several hundred donors and added high-resolution HLA genotyping. The number of typed donors differed by locus: roughly 620-630 for A, B, C, DRB1 and DQB1; 522 for DQA1; some 610 for DPA1; and about 470 for DPB1. The T cell repertoires of several hundred subjects were profiled by immunosequencing and related to cytomegalovirus serostatus. The aim of the study was to test whether cataloging public T cell receptors could identify signatures of past pathogen exposure. Among some 400 genotyped donors of the cohort, an average of roughly 230,000 unique TCR beta nucleotide sequences was sequenced per donor, of which roughly 17% were non-productive. Rather than drawing on any new phenotypic data, the later analysis identified candidate immune exposures from TCR beta sequences and the way those sequences occurred across donors. Of the 350 to 450 genotyped donors, 75% to 85% were placed in the genetic ancestry cluster associated with self-reported Caucasian donors. To predict cytomegalovirus infection status, the study combined high-throughput TCR immunosequencing, statistical association of individual TCRs with disease status, and machine learning. Donor age, sex, ethnicity and CMV serostatus were collected together with the repertoire data. A later genetic analysis used genome-wide SNP genotypes for about 60% of the roughly 700 donors, treating that subset as a discovery cohort. In addition to the first cohort of around 670 subjects, a separate validation cohort of 120 different subjects was used. An early release covering roughly 600 HLA-typed donors comprised about 320 gigabases of sequencing data and tens of millions of unique TCR sequences. HLA typing included class I and class II loci at four-digit resolution. Four or five DR-DQ haplotypes were treated as single units for association and clustering because of strong linkage in the cohort. An earlier analysis of about 620 of the donors applied high-throughput TCR beta sequencing to assess whether each TCR beta V gene segment acted as functional or pseudogenic.

The library was obtained by the immunoSEQ multiplex PCR assay. The multiplex PCR relied on a mix of 60 forward primers for TCR Vbeta segments and 13 reverse primers for TCR Jbeta segments. The CDR3 region of rearranged TCR beta genes was amplified from genomic DNA with a multiplex PCR assay. The amplified TCR beta libraries were sequenced on the Illumina HiSeq System as 87-base-pair reads. From the authors' description of their analysis: In a later analysis, some 80 million unique TCR beta chains were counted across the approximately 640 repertoires, and about 10 million of these chains were shared by at least two donors. A nearest-neighbor algorithm error-corrected the raw reads and collapsed the reads into unique sequences, merging closely related sequences to remove PCR and sequencing errors. V, D and J gene segments were assigned by aligning CDR3 sequences to IMGT reference sequences. Each retained sequence needed at least a six-nucleotide match to both a V gene segment and a J gene segment. Rearrangements were called productive when the CDR3 lacked stop codons and stayed in frame with V and J; all others were non-productive. Following IMGT convention, CDR3 was defined as the stretch from the second conserved V-encoded cysteine to the conserved J-encoded phenylalanine. In an earlier analysis of 500 to 650 of the donors, sequences lacking an unambiguous match to a single V gene segment were excluded. In an earlier analysis of a few hundred of the donors, a V segment was called functional when productive rearrangements were above 56.7%, and segregating when the standard deviation between donors exceeded 5%. A statistical classification framework was developed to diagnose cytomegalovirus status using the catalog of TCR beta chain sequences. In a later analysis, V and J genes were assigned by comparing TCR nucleotide sequences against IMGT/GENE-DB human TR gene sequences. The TCRdist pipeline was used in a later analysis to assign CDR3 sequences and most-parsimonious VDJ recombination scenarios. A later analysis defined each TCR beta chain by its CDR3 amino acid sequence plus V-gene family, and excluded reads lacking a unique V-gene family. In a later analysis, around 650 highly shared, low-generation-probability nucleotide sequences were removed to address suspected cross-contamination and a sequencing artifact. In a later analysis, a clonal expansion index for each public chain was calculated from normalized within-repertoire ranks of inferred template counts. Generation probabilities in a later analysis came from a VDJ recombination model fitted to out-of-frame rearrangements, and those results were checked against IGoR. In a later analysis, hypergeometric tests were used to score TCR-TCR, TCR-HLA and TCR-CMV co-occurrence, with a repertoire-size bias correction applied to TCR pairs. To estimate false discovery rates, a later analysis permuted the HLA or CMV assignments 20 times. In a later analysis, co-occurring TCRs were grouped using DBSCAN, and TCRdist sequence similarity was added for clustering within HLA-allele-positive subsets. Repertoires with fewer than 30,000 or more than 120,000 public chains were left out of co-occurrence clustering, as were five repertoires with anomalous nucleotide sharing. TCRdb limited this immuneACCESS table to in-frame rearrangements with V and J called. A share of clones is missing; checked studies link under half to unresolved V genes, and the rest is unexplained. V, J and clone size reflect that table, while D and trimming were determined from the DNA. This sample lists 200,000 or so clones; around 73% were detected once. The top ten constitute roughly 2% of the sample.

The cohort consisted of more than 650 healthy bone marrow donors. All cohort members were sampled while nominally healthy, although unrecorded immune exposures were likely present. The donor tested CMV seropositive and was one of the 289 seropositive cohort members. A peripheral blood sample was provided by each donor, and peripheral blood mononuclear cells were used for TCR beta sequencing. Genomic DNA extraction from the blood cell samples was performed with the Qiagen DNeasy Blood Extraction Kit. What the authors observed across the whole study: When HLA alleles, especially DR and DQ, strongly co-occurred, TCR associations were difficult to assign to individual alleles. In a later genetic analysis, fewer N-insertions in productive TCRs were reported among donors in an Asian-associated ancestry cluster than the 666-donor mean. In a later analysis, some 18,000 TCR beta sequences were associated with specific HLA alleles at a false discovery rate of 0.05. The only immune exposure information available for the cohort was CMV serostatus. The authors suggested that the approach could potentially be extended to other disease states and immunological phenotypes. In a later analysis, HLA-associated TCR beta chains were found to be more clonally expanded and to have lower generation probabilities than equally common non-associated chains. In vitro tests confirmed that three of the cytomegalovirus-associated TCR beta chains recognize cytomegalovirus antigens. In a later genetic analysis, a missense DCLRE1C variant was associated with V-gene and J-gene trimming of TCR beta chains, and the association was replicated in an independent cohort. Most CMV-associated TCR beta chains appeared to be HLA-restricted in a later analysis, and the HLA associations seemed to be driven largely by CMV exposure. A group of highly shared sequence variants was considered likely to be a technical artifact of the sequencing pipeline. Correlated functional status among segregating V segments might reflect linkage disequilibrium, but an unknown experimental factor could not be ruled out. Around 16 rarely observed V segments, including chromosome 9 orphons, were excluded from the earlier analysis of approximately 500 of the donors because counts were too low. A later analysis found that TCR association rates varied across HLA loci, with DRB1 alleles showing the most associated TCRs and HLA-C alleles the fewest. Most TCR sequences were seen in very few donors, while some public TCRs were found in many individuals. Several of the top co-occurrence clusters appeared to be linked to parvovirus B19, influenza, CMV and Epstein-Barr virus, according to a later analysis. In an earlier analysis of fewer than 750 of the donors, most TCR beta V segments were observed in productive rearrangements about 87% or about 30% of the time, broadly matching IMGT annotations. HLA typing was unavailable for some donors at each locus, so association tests used only the typed subset. A further reported finding was that TCR beta sequences accurately predicted the HLA-A and HLA-B alleles for most subjects in the first cohort. The presence/absence analyses assumed that sequencing depth was roughly uniform across donors, and that assumption may not be true. In the study, some 160 TCR beta chains were listed as associated with cytomegalovirus. Only TCR beta chains were sequenced in this cohort, and the absence of alpha or paired-chain data limited detectable features. The classifier was reported to diagnose cytomegalovirus status with high specificity and sensitivity in both the original and validation cohorts.

The receptor comes from a woman aged 25 to 39 in good health and CMV-seropositive. Sequences were obtained from PBMCs.

The CDR3 protein sequence reads: CASSYSRYTGELFF. The DNA sequence reads TGTGCCAGCAGTTACTCGAGGTACACCGGGGAGCTGTTTTTT. The rearranged chain carries TRBV6-5 and TRBJ2-2; the D gene lacks a confident call. The CDR3 measures 14 amino acids from cysteine to phenylalanine. Only CDR3 DNA remains: 42 bases, in frame from the first base. V is pared back by 0 bases and J by 3 bases, with 5 bases lying between the germline termini. From a lookup of the germline V gene, CDR1 and CDR2 are MNHEY and SVGAGI.